This T cell receptor beta chain is from a study of blood T cell repertoires in COVID-19. The CDR3 loop spans 15 amino acids. Germline V lookup: CDR1 LNHDA, CDR2 SQIVND (reference sequence). Trimming removed 1 base at V and 0 bases at J, with 9 bases between. Original processing methods: Amplifying reference gene primers gave estimates of nucleated cell counts. TCRdb keeps only in-frame clones here, not all; method: immunoSEQ multiplex PCR. The V and J calls and clone size are taken from that table; D and trimming were inferred from the DNA. The data show under 90,000 clones, 65% to 90% seen once. The chain couples TRBV19 to TRBJ1-1, with D uncertain. Sample: peripheral blood. This clonotype was obtained from a man older than 75 with acute or convalescent COVID-19. The CDR3 region has the DNA TGTGCCAGTAGTATAGGACCAGACATGAACACTGAAGCTTTCTTT. It codes for CASSIGPDMNTEAFF.